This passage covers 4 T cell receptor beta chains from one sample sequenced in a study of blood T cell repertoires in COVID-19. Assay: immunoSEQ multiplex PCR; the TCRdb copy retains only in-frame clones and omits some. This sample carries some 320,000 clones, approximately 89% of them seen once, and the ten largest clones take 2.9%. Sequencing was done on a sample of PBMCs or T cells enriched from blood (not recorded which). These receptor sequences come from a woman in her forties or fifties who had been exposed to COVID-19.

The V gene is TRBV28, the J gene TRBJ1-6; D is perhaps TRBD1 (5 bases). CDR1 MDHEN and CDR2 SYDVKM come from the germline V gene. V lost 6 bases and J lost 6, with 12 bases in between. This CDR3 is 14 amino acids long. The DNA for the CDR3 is TGTGCCAGCAGGTTCGGCAGGGTTAATTCACCCCTCCACTTT. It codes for CASRFGRVNSPLHF.

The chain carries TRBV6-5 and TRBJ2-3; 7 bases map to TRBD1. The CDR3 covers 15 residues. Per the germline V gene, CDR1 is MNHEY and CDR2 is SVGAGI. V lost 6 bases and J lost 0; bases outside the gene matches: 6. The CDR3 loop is CASSQGQYSTDTQYF. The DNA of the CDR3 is TGTGCCAGCAGCCAGGGACAGTATAGCACAGATACGCAGTATTTT.

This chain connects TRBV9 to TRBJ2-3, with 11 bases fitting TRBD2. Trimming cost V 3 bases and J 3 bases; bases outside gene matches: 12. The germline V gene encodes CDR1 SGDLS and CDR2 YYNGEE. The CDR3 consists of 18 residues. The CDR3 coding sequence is TGTGCCAGCAGCGCCTGGTCTAGCGGGGGGCCAACGACAGATACGCAGTATTTT. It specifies CASSAWSSGGPTTDTQYF.

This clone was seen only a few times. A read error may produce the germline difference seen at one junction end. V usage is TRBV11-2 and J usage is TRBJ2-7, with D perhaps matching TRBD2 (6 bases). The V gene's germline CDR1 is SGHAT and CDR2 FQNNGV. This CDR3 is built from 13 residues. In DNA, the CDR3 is TGTGCCAGCACCCCCTCCGGAGGGGTTCATCCCCACTTC. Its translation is CASTPSGGVHPHF.